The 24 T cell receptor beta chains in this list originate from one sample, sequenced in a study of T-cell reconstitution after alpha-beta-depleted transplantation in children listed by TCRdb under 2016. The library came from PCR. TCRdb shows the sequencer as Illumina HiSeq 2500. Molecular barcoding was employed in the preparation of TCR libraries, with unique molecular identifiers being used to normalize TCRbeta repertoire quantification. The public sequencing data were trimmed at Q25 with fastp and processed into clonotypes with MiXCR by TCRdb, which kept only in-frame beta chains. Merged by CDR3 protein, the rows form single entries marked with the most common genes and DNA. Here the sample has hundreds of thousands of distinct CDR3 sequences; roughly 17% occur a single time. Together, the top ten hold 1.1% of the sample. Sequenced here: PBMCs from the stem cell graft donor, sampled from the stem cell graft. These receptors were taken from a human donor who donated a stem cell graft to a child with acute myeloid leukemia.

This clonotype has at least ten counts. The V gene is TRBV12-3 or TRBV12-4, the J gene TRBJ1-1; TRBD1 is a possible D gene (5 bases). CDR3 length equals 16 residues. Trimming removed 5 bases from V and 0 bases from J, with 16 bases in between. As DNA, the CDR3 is TGTGCCAGCAGTACCATTGATGGGGCGATGAACACTGAAGCTTTCTTT. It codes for CASSTIDGAMNTEAFF.

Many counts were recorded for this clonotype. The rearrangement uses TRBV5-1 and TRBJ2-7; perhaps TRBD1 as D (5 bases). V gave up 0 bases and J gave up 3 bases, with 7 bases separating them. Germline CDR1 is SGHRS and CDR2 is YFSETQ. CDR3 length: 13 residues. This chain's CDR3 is CASSLGQIYEQYV. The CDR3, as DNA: TGCGCCAGCAGCTTGGGACAGATCTACGAGCAGTACGTC.

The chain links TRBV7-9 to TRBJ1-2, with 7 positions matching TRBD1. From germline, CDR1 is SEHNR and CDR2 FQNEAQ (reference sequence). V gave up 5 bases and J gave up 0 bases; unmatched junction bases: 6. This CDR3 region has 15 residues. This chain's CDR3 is CASSEGQLANYGYTF. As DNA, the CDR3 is TGTGCCAGCAGCGAGGGACAGCTAGCTAACTATGGCTACACCTTC.

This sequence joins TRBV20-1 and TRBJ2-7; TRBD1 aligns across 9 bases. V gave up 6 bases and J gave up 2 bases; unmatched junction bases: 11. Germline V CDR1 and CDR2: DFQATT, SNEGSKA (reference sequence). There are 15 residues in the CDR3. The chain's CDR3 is CSANKQGAIAYEQYV. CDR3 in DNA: TGCAGTGCAAATAAACAGGGGGCGATCGCCTACGAGCAGTACGTC.

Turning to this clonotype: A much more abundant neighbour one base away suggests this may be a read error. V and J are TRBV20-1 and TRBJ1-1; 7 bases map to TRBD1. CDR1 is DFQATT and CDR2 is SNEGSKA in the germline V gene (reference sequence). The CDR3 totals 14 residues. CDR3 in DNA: TGCAGTGCTGGTCTGACAGGGTTGGTCACTAAAGCTTTCTTT. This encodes CSAGLTGLVTKAFF.

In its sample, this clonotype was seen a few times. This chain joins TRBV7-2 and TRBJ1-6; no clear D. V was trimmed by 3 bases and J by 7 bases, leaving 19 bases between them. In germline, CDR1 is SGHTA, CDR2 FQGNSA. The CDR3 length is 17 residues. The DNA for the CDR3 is TGTGCCAGCAGCTTGATAACCGGGAGGTCCCTCAATTCACCCCTCCACTTT. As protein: CASSLITGRSLNSPLHF.

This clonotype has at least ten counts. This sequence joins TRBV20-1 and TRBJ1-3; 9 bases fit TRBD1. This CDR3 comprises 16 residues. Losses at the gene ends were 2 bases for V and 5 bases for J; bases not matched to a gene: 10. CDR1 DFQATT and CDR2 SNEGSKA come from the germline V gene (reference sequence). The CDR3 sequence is CSARSGTGTTRNTIYF. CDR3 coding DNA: TGCAGTGCTAGATCCGGGACAGGGACAACGCGAAACACCATATATTTT.

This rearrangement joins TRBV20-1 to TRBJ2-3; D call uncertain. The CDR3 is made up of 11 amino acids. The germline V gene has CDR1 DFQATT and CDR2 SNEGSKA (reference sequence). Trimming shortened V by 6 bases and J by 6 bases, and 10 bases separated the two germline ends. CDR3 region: CSAPGVDTQYF. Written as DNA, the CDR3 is TGCAGTGCCCCAGGTGTGGATACGCAGTATTTT.

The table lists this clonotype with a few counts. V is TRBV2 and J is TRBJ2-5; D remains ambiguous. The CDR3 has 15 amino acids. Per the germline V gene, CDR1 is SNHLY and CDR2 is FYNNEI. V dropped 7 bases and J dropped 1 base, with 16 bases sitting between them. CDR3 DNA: TGTGCCAGCATGAAGATCGGCAGTACCCAAGAGACCCAGTACTTC. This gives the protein CASMKIGSTQETQYF.

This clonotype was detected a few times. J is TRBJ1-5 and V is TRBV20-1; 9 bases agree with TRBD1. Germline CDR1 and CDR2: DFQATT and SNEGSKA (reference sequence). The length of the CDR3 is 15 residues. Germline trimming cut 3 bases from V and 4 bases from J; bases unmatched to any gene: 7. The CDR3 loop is CSASTPGQGNQPQHF. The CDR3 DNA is TGCAGTGCTAGTACGCCGGGACAGGGAAATCAGCCCCAGCATTTT.

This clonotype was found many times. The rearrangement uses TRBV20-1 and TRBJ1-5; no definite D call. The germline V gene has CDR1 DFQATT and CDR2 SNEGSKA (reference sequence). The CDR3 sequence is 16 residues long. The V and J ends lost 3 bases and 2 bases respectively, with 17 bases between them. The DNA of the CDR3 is TGCAGTGCTAGCCCCCCCCTGCAGACGGGCAATCAGCCCCAGCATTTT. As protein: CSASPPLQTGNQPQHF.

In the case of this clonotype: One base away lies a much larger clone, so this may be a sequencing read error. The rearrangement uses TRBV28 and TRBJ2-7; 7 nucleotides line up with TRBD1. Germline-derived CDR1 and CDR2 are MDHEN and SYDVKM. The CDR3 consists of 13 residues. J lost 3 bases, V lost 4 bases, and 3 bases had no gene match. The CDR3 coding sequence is TGTGCCAGCAGTTCGGGACAGTTCTACGAGCAGTACGTC. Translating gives CASSSGQFYEQYV.

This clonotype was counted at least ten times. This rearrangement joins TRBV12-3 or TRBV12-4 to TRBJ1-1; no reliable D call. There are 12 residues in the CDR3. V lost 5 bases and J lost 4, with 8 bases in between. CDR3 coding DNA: TGTGCCAGCAGTGGAGTAGGCACTGAAGCTTTCTTT. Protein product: CASSGVGTEAFF.

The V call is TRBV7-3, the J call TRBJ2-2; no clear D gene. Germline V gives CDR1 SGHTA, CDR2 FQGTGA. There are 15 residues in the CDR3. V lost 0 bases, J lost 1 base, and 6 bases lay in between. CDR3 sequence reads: CASSLTVGNTGELFF. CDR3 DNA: TGTGCCAGCAGCTTAACGGTCGGGAACACCGGGGAGCTGTTTTTT.

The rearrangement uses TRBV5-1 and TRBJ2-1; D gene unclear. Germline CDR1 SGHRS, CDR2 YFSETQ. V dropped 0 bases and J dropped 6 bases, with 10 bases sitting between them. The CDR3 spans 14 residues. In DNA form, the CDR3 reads TGCGCCAGCAGCTTGGGGGCTGGTGCCAATGAGCAGTTCTTC. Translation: CASSLGAGANEQFF.

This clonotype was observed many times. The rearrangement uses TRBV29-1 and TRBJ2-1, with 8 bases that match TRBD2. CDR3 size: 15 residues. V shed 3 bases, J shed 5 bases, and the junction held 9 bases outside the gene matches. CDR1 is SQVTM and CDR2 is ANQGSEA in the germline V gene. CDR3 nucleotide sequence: TGCAGCGTTGACCAAGGGATTAGCGGGGACAATGAGCAGTTCTTC. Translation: CSVDQGISGDNEQFF.

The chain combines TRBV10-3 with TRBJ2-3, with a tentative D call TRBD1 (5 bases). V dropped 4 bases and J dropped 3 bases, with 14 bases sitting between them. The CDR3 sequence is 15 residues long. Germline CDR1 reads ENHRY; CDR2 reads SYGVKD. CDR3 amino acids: CAISAPSAGTDTQYF. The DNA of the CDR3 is TGTGCCATCAGTGCCCCTTCGGCAGGGACAGATACGCAGTATTTT.

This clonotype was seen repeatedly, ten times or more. The CDR3: CASSLRRGREQFF. CDR3 sequence (DNA): TGCGCCAGCAGCTTGCGCAGGGGACGTGAGCAGTTCTTC. V is TRBV5-1 and J is TRBJ2-1, with D possibly TRBD1 on 6 matching bases. Trimming removed 1 base at V and 9 bases at J, with 11 bases between. Germline V CDR1 and CDR2: SGHRS, YFSETQ. The CDR3 covers 13 residues.

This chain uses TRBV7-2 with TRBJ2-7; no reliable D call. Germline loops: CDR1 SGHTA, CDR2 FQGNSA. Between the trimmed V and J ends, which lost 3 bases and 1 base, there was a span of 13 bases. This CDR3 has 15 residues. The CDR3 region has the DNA TGTGCCAGCAGCTTGCACTTAGGGATTTCCTACGAGCAGTACTTC. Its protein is CASSLHLGISYEQYF.

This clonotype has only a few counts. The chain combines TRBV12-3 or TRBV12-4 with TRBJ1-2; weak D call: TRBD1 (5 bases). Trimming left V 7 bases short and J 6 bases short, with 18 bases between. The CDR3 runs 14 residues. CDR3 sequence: CASTGGGLPDGYTF. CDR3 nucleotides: TGTGCCAGCACCGGGGGGGGGTTGCCCGATGGCTACACCTTC.

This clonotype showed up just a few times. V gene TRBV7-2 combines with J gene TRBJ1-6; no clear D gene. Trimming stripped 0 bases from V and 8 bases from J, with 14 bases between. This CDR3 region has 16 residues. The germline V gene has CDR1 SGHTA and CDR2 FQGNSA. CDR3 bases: TGTGCCAGCAGCTTAGCAGGGCGGGGTAGGGATTCACCCCTCCACTTT. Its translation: CASSLAGRGRDSPLHF.

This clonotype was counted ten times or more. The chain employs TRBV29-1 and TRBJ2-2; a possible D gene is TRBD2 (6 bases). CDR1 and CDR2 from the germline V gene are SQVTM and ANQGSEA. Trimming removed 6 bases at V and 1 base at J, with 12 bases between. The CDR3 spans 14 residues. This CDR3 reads CSVGGGVNTGELFF. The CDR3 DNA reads TGCAGCGTGGGGGGAGGCGTGAACACCGGGGAGCTGTTTTTT.

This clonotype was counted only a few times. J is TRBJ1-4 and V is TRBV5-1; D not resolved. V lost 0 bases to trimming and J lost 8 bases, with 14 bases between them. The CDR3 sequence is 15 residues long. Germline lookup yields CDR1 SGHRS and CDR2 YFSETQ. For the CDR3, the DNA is TGCGCCAGCAGCTTGGGACTCGCCGGTGGAGAAAAACTGTTTTTT. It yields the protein CASSLGLAGGEKLFF.

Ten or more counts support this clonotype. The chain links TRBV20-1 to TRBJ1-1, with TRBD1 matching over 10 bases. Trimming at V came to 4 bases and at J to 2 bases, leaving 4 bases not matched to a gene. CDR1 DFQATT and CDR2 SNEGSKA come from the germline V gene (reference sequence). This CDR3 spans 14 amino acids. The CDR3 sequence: CSAKDRGGNTEAFF. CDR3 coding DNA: TGCAGTGCTAAGGACAGGGGGGGAAACACTGAAGCTTTCTTT.